Listed here are 5 T cell receptor beta chains from one sample, sequenced in a study of spatial heterogeneity in lung cancer. Time point here: sample taken at primary tumor resection. MiXCR was run by TCRdb on the 5' RACE reads, yielding one entry per CDR3 protein. The sample consists of 350 to 550 distinct CDR3 sequences, roughly a tenth of them appearing once. The antigens for these receptors are not known. Study-wide results and caveats: It was found that expanded intratumoral alpha and beta TCR counts tracked tumor mutation counts.

The material was lung tumor tissue, obtained at surgery. These receptor sequences come from a male donor with early-stage non-small cell lung cancer.

This clonotype is labeled medium-sized. Within a library made for alpha chains, this beta chain is off target, and its count is uninformative. The rearrangement links TRBV28 to TRBJ1-3; weak D call: TRBD1 (5 bases). V was cut by 3 bases and J by 9 bases, with 15 bases left in between. The CDR3 loop spans 14 amino acids. CDR1 MDHEN and CDR2 SYDVKM come from the germline V gene. The CDR3 reads CASSFLDSTSTIYF. The CDR3 region has the DNA TGTGCCAGCAGTTTCCTAGACAGCACCTCCACCATATATTTT.

With regard to this clonotype: Because this beta chain is a stray read in a library intended to capture alpha chains, its abundance should not be given much weight. This chain links TRBV29-1 with TRBJ1-2; TRBD1 matches at 11 bases. The CDR3 has 13 amino acids. Germline CDR1 is SQVTM and CDR2 is ANQGSEA. Trimming took 3 bases from V and 8 from J; bases not matched to a gene: 5. This CDR3 is CSVDPGQGGGYTF. The CDR3 nucleotides are TGCAGCGTTGATCCGGGACAGGGGGGCGGCTACACCTTC. The entire variable domain, with the rest obtained from reference TRBV29-1 and TRBJ1-2, is as follows: SAVISQKPSRDICQRGTSLTIQCQVDSQVTMMFWYRQQPGQSLTLIATANQGSEATYESGFVIDKFPISRPNLTFSTLTVSNMSPEDSSIYLCSVDPGQGGGYTFGSGTRLTVV.

This clonotype was counted only a few times. This beta chain lies outside the target of a library built for alpha chains; its clone size means little. The V gene is TRBV4-2, the J gene TRBJ2-1; D is possibly TRBD1 or TRBD2 (5 bases each). This CDR3 has 15 residues. Trimming stripped 3 bases from V and 5 bases from J, with 14 bases between. CDR1 LGHNA and CDR2 YNFKEQ come from the germline V gene. In DNA, the CDR3 is TGTGCCAGCAGCCAGGACGGGACGGAAAACAATGAGCAGTTCTTC. This translates into CASSQDGTENNEQFF.

Of note for this clonotype: As an off-target read in a library built for alpha chains, this beta chain has a frequency of little significance. The chain employs TRBV12-3 or TRBV12-4 and TRBJ2-5; possibly TRBD1 or TRBD2 for D (5 bases each). Trimming took 4 bases from V and 5 from J, leaving 20 bases between them. CDR3 length: 16 amino acids. The CDR3 nucleotides are TGTGCCAGCAGTTGGGGGTACCCAGGGTCGACGGAGACCCAGTACTTC. This sequence encodes CASSWGYPGSTETQYF.

This clonotype is labeled as large. This beta chain turned up in a library designed for alpha chains; as an off-target read, its abundance says little. The chain has TRBV5-1 and TRBJ2-5, with TRBD1 matching over 10 bases. The CDR3 has 13 residues. Germline V gives CDR1 SGHRS, CDR2 YFSETQ. Trimming cost V 5 bases and J 3 bases; bases outside gene matches: 1. CDR3 sequence: CASRTGGEETQYF. CDR3 nucleotides: TGCGCCAGCAGGACAGGGGGCGAAGAGACCCAGTACTTC. Supplemented by reference TRBV5-1 and TRBJ2-5, the full variable domain reads KAGVTQTPRYLIKTRGQQVTLSCSPISGHRSVSWYQQTPGQGLQFLFEYFSETQRNKGNFPGRFSGRQFSNSRSEMNVSTLELGDSALYLCASRTGGEETQYFGPGTRLLVL.